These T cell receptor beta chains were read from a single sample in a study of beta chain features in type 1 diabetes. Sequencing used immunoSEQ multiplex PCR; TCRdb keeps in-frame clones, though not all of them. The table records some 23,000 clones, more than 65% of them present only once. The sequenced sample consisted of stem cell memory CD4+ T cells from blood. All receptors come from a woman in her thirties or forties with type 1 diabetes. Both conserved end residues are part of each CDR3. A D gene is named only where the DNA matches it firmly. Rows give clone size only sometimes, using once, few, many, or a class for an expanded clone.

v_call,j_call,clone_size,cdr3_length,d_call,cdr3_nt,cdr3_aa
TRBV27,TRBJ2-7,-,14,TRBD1,TGTGCCAGCAGTTCGGACAGGAGCTCCTACGAGCAGTACTTC,CASSSDRSSYEQYF
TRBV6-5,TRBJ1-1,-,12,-,TGTGCCAGCAGTCGGGGGAACACTGAAGCTTTCTTT,CASSRGNTEAFF
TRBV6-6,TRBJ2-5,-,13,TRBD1,TGTGCCAGCAGTGGACAGGGCGGGGAGACCCAGTACTTC,CASSGQGGETQYF
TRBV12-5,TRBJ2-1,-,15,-,TGTGCTAGTGGTTTGGGGAGGGGGCCTGGGGATGAGCAGTTCTTC,CASGLGRGPGDEQFF
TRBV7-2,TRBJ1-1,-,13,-,TGTGCCAGCAGGGGACTTCTAAGGACTGAAGCTTTCTTT,CASRGLLRTEAFF
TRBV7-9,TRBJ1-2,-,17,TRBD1,TGTGCCAGCAGCTTAGAAGGGACAGGGGACGCAAACTATGGCTACACCTTC,CASSLEGTGDANYGYTF
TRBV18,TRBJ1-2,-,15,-,TGTGCCAGCTCACCAGAGAGGAGTGTTAACTATGGCTACACCTTC,CASSPERSVNYGYTF
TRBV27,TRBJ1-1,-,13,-,TGTGCCAGCAGTTTTGAGGGAAACACTGAAGCTTTCTTT,CASSFEGNTEAFF
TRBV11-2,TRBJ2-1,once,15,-,TGTGCCAGCAGCTTCGTCACCGCTAGCGTGAATGAGCAGTTCTTC,CASSFVTASVNEQFF
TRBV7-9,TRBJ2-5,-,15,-,TGTGCCAGCAGCTTAGAGGGGGGGGTCCAAGAGACCCAGTACTTC,CASSLEGGVQETQYF
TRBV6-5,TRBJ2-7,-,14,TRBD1,TGTGCCAGCAGGGGGATGGGACAGGCTTACGAGCAGTACTTC,CASRGMGQAYEQYF
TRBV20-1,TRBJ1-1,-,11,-,TGCAGTGCTTTAGATCTCCCTGAAGCTTTCTTT,CSALDLPEAFF
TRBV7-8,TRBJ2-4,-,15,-,TGTGCCAGCAGCTTAGTAACCGGGGCCAAAAACATTCAGTACTTC,CASSLVTGAKNIQYF
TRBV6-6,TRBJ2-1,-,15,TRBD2,TGTGCCAGCAGTTACGGCGGGAGAGCCTACAATGAGCAGTTCTTC,CASSYGGRAYNEQFF
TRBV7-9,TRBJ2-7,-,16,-,TGTGCCAGCAGCTTATCGAGGGTACGGGCCCAAGGCGAGCAGTACTTC,CASSLSRVRAQGEQYF
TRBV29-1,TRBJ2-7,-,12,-,TGCAGCGTGGGGTGGGGGGTCTACGAGCAGTACTTC,CSVGWGVYEQYF
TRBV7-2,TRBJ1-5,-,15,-,TGTGCCAGCACCCCGATCGGGGGAAGCAATCAGCCCCAGCATTTT,CASTPIGGSNQPQHF
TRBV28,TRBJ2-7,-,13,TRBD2,TGTGCCAGCAGTCAGGATGGGGGGGGCGAGCAGTACTTC,CASSQDGGGEQYF
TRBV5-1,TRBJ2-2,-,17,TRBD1,TGCGCCAGCAGCTTTGTCACCGGGACAGGGGGCATCGGGGAGCTGTTTTTT,CASSFVTGTGGIGELFF
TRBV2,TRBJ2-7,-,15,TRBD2,TGTGCCAGCGAAGGGACTAGCGGGAGGGCCTACGAGCAGTACTTC,CASEGTSGRAYEQYF
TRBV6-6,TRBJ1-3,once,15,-,TGTGCCAGCAGTGCCCAGGGGCCTGCTGGAAACACCATATATTTT,CASSAQGPAGNTIYF
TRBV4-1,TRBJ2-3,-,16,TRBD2,TGCGCCAGCAGCTACCAAGCGGGGGGAGGCACAGATACGCAGTATTTT,CASSYQAGGGTDTQYF
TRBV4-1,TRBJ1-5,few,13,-,TGCGCCAGCAGCCAAGACAGGGGTCAGCCCCAGCATTTT,CASSQDRGQPQHF
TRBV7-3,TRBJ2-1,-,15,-,TGTGCCAGCAGTTTCGGGGGGCCATCCTACAATGAGCAGTTCTTC,CASSFGGPSYNEQFF
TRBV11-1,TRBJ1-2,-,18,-,TGTGCCAGCAGCTTAGCCCTACCCGACAGGTCGTCTAACTATGGCTACACCTTC,CASSLALPDRSSNYGYTF
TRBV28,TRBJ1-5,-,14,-,TGTGCCACCGAACCCCCGGGGGGCAATCAGCCCCAGCATTTT,CATEPPGGNQPQHF
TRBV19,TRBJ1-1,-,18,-,TGTGCCAGTACCCAAAGGGGGGGGTCGATCCTCATGAACACTGAAGCTTTCTTT,CASTQRGGSILMNTEAFF
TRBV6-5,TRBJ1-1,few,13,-,TGTGCCAGCACCTATCCGCAGGGAACTGAAGCTTTCTTT,CASTYPQGTEAFF
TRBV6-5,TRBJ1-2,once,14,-,TGTGCCAGCAGTTACGGCAGGGGATCCTATGGCTACACCTTC,CASSYGRGSYGYTF
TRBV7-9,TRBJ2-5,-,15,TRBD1,TGTGCCAGCAGCTTAGTAGGGACAGATGGGGAGACCCAGTACTTC,CASSLVGTDGETQYF
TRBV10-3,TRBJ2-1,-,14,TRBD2,TGTGCCATTAAGCGGGAGAAGCTCTACAATGAGCAGTTCTTC,CAIKREKLYNEQFF
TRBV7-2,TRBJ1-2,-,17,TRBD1,TGTGCCAGCAGCTTAGAAGGGACAGGGGACGCAAACTATGGCTACACCTTC,CASSLEGTGDANYGYTF
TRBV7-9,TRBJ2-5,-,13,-,TGTGCCAGCAGCCCCGGAAAGGGGGAGACCCAGTACTTC,CASSPGKGETQYF
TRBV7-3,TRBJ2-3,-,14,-,TGTGCCAGCAGCTTAAGGGGGGGCACAGATACGCAGTATTTT,CASSLRGGTDTQYF
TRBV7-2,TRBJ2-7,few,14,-,TGTGCCAGCAAGAGCGGGACAGGAGCCTACGAGCAGTACTTC,CASKSGTGAYEQYF
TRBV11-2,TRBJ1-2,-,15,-,TGTGCCAGCAGCAACCCACGGACAGTCATCTATGGCTACACCTTC,CASSNPRTVIYGYTF
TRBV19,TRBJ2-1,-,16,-,TGTGCCAGTAGTTCAAGATACCTACCCCCTTACAATGAGCAGTTCTTC,CASSSRYLPPYNEQFF
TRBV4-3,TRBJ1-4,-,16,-,TGCGCCAGCAGCCAAGAATTCGACAGTGGTAATGAAAAACTGTTTTTT,CASSQEFDSGNEKLFF
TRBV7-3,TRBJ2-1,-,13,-,TGTGCCAGCAGCCTCAGCGGGCACAATGAGCAGTTCTTC,CASSLSGHNEQFF
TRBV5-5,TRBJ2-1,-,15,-,TGTGCCAGCAGCTTTGGATGGACAGCGAGCAATGAGCAGTTCTTC,CASSFGWTASNEQFF
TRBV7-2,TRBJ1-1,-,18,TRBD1,TGTGCCAGCAGCTTCTTGGGACAGGGGGCGACGTTGGCCACTGAAGCTTTCTTT,CASSFLGQGATLATEAFF
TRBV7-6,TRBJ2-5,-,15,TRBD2,TGTGCCAGCAGCCTAGGGACTACGGAGAGGGAGACCCAGTACTTC,CASSLGTTERETQYF
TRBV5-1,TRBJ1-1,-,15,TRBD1,TGCGCCAGCAGCTGGGGGGACAGGGAGAACACTGAAGCTTTCTTT,CASSWGDRENTEAFF
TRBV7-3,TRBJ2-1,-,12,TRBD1,TGTGCCAGCAGCAGGCCAGGGGGTGAGCAGTTCTTC,CASSRPGGEQFF
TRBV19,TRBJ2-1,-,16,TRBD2,TGTGCCAGTAGTATATCGTGGAGCGGGGGGGTCAATGAGCAGTTCTTC,CASSISWSGGVNEQFF
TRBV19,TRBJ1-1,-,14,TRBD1,TGTGCCGCCTCCCGACAGGGGGGGAACACTGAAGCTTTCTTT,CAASRQGGNTEAFF
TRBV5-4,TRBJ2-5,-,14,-,TGTGCCAGCAGCAGAGGGGGAATCGGAGAGACCCAGTACTTC,CASSRGGIGETQYF
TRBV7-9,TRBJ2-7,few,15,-,TGTGCCAGCAGCTTAGGGTCAGGGAAACTCGACGAGCAGTACTTC,CASSLGSGKLDEQYF
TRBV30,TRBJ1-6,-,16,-,TGTGCCTGGACCCCGGACGGGAGCTCCTATAATTCACCCCTCCACTTT,CAWTPDGSSYNSPLHF
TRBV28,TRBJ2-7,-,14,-,TGTGCCAGCAGGACCCAGGGGAAGATTTACGAGCAGTACTTC,CASRTQGKIYEQYF
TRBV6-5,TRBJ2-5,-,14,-,TGTGCCAGCAGTTATAGCAGACGCCAAGAGACCCAGTACTTC,CASSYSRRQETQYF
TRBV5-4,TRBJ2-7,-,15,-,TGTGCCAGCAGCTTGCAGTCTGGGCTCCCCAGCGAGCAGTACTTC,CASSLQSGLPSEQYF
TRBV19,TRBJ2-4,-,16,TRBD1,TGTGCCAGTAGTATCCAAACAGGGGGCTTTGAAAACATTCAGTACTTC,CASSIQTGGFENIQYF
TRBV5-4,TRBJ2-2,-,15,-,TGTGCCAGCAGCTTACCGGGAATGAACACCGGGGAGCTGTTTTTT,CASSLPGMNTGELFF
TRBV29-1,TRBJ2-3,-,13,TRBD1,TGCAGCGTACGACAGGGGTCAGGAGATACGCAGTATTTT,CSVRQGSGDTQYF
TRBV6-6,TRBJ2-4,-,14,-,TGTGCCAGCAGTCAAACCGGGACAACAAACATTCAGTACTTC,CASSQTGTTNIQYF
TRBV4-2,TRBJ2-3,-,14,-,TGTGCCAGCAGCAGAGAGCCTTCAGAGGTTACGCAGTATTTT,CASSREPSEVTQYF